The subject of this entry is one T cell receptor beta chain. The antigen is undetermined. The entry originates in a study of T-cell memory formation after mild COVID-19. Study findings and constraints: Pre-infection memory contained some responding clones, which suggested that cross-reactive memory had joined.

TCRdb ran MiXCR on the 5' RACE reads and lists one entry per CDR3 protein. The repertoire holds around 410,000 distinct CDR3 sequences, with about 25% as singletons. Germline CDR1 is SEHNR and CDR2 is FQNEAQ (reference sequence). This CDR3 contains 14 residues. The V end lost 5 bases, the J end lost 8 bases, and 18 bases lay between the germline ends. The sequenced sample was PBMCs or a T cell subset sorted from them (not recorded which). This clonotype was obtained from an adult woman who had mild COVID-19 (a few samples of this study predate the infection). Cell type and time point are not known. This sequence joins TRBV7-9 and TRBJ1-2; the D is unclear. CDR3: CASSARELGRGYTF. For the CDR3, the DNA is TGTGCCAGCAGCGCGCGGGAACTCGGCAGGGGCTACACCTTC.